This T cell receptor (beta chain) was observed in a study of shared clonotypes between healthy human individuals. Looking at the study overall: A couple of women and a few men aged 18 to 49 served as donors.

CDR1 and CDR2 (germline): SGDLS, YYNGEE. The CDR3 sequence is 13 residues long. V shed 6 bases, J shed 3 bases, and the junction held 5 bases outside the gene matches. Libraries were prepared by immunoSEQ multiplex PCR; TCRdb keeps only in-frame clonotypes and omits some of them. The sample has roughly 1 million clones; about 76% are singletons. Source material: memory CD4+ T cells sorted from blood. Subset reported: CD45RA-negative fraction. This clonotype originated in a man aged 18 to 29 in good health. The chain combines TRBV9 with TRBJ1-1; TRBD1 aligns across 7 bases. The DNA for the CDR3 is TGTGCCAGCAACCCACAGGGGTACACTGAAGCTTTCTTT. This translates into CASNPQGYTEAFF.